The table lists the clone carrying this T cell receptor (beta chain) with a few counts. V dropped 6 bases and J dropped 1 base, with 9 bases sitting between them. This CDR3 spans 13 amino acids. Looked up from germline, CDR1 is MDHEN and CDR2 is SYDVKM. The data derive from a study of blood T cell repertoires in COVID-19. Authors' methods: Nucleated cell counts were estimated from reference gene primer amplification. Some clones are missing from TCRdb's copy, which holds only in-frame ones; the method was immunoSEQ multiplex PCR. V, J and clone size derive from that table, while D and trimming were established from the DNA sequence. The table records under 150,000 clones, roughly 85% of them present only once.

The origin of this receptor is an older man with acute or convalescent COVID-19. The sample comprised peripheral blood. The chain recombines TRBV28 with TRBJ1-1, with D perhaps TRBD1 (6 bases). In DNA, the CDR3 is TGTGCCAGCAGACGGACAGAGAACACTGAAGCTTTCTTT. Encoded protein: CASRRTENTEAFF.